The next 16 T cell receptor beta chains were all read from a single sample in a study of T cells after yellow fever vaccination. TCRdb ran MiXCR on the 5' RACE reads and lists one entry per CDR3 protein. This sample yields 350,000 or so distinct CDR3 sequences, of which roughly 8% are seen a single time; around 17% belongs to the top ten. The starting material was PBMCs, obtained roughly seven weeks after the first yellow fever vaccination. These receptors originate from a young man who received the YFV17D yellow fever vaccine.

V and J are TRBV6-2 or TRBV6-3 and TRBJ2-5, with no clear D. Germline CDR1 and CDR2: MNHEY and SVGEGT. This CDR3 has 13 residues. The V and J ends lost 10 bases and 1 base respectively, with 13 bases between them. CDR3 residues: CATSRWSQETQYF. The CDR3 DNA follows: TGTGCCACCTCCCGGTGGAGCCAAGAGACCCAGTACTTC.

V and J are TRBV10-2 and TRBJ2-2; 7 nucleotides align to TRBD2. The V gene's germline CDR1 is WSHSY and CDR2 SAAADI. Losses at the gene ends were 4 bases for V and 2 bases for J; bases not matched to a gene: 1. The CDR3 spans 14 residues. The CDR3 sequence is CASSVGLNTGELFF. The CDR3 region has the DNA TGCGCCAGCAGTGTGGGACTAAACACCGGGGAGCTGTTTTTT.

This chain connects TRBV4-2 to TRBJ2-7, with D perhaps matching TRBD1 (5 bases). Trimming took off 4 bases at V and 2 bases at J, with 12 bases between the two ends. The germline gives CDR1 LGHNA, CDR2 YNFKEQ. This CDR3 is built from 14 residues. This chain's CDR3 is CASSPEGVPYEQYF. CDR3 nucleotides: TGTGCCAGCAGCCCAGAAGGGGTACCCTACGAGCAGTACTTC.

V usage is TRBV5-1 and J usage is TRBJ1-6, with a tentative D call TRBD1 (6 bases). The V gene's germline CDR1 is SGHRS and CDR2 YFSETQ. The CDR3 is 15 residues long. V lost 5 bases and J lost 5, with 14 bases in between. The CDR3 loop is CASRPGDNDNSPLHF. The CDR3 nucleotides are TGCGCCAGCAGACCAGGGGACAATGATAATTCACCCCTCCACTTT. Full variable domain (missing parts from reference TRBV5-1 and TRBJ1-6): KAGVTQTPRYLIKTRGQQVTLSCSPISGHRSVSWYQQTPGQGLQFLFEYFSETQRNKGNFPGRFSGRQFSNSRSEMNVSTLELGDSALYLCASRPGDNDNSPLHFGNGTRLTVT.

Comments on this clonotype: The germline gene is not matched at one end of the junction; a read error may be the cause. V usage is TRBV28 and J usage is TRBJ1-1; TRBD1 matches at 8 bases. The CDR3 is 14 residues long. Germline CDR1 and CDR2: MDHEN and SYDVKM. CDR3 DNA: TGTGCCGGCAGCACAGGGGGGCGGTTTACTGAAGCTTTCTTT. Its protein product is CAGSTGGRFTEAFF.

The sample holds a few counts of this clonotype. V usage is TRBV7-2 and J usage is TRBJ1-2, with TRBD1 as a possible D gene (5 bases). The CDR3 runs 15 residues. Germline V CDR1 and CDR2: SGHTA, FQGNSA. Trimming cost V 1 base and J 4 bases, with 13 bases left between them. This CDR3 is CASSLGAGWSYGYTF. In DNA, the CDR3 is TGTGCCAGCAGCTTAGGAGCAGGGTGGTCCTATGGCTACACCTTC.

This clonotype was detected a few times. This chain's CDR3 is CASSYFERRNEQFF. The CDR3 bases are TGTGCCAGCAGTTACTTCGAGCGTCGGAATGAGCAGTTCTTC. V usage is TRBV6-5 and J usage is TRBJ2-1; D is ambiguous. V lost 1 base and J lost 7, with 11 bases in between. Germline V gene sequence: CDR1 MNHEY, CDR2 SVGAGI. The CDR3 has 14 amino acids.

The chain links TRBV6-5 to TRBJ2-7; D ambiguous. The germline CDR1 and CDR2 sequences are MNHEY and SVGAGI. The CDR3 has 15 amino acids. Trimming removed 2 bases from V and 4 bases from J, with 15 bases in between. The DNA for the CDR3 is TGTGCCAGCAGTTACCAAGAAAGTCATTCTTACGAGCAGTACTTC. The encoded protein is CASSYQESHSYEQYF.

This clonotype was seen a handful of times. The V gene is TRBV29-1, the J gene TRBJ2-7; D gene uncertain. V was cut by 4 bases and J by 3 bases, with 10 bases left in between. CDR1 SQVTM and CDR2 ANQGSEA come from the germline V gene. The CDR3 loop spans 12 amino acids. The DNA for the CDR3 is TGCAGCGTTGCGGTAGCCAGCTACGAGCAGTACTTC. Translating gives CSVAVASYEQYF.

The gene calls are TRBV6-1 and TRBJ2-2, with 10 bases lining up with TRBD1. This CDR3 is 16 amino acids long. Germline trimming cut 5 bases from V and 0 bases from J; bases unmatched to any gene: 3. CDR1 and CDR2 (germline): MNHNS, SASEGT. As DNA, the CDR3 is TGTGCCAGCAGTAGAGGACAGGGGGCGAACACCGGGGAGCTGTTTTTT. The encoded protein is CASSRGQGANTGELFF.

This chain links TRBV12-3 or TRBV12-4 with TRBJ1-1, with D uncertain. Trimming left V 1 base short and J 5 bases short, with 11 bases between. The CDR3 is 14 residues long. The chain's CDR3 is CASSLGPPRTEAFF. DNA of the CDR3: TGTGCCAGCAGTTTAGGACCCCCGAGGACTGAAGCTTTCTTT.

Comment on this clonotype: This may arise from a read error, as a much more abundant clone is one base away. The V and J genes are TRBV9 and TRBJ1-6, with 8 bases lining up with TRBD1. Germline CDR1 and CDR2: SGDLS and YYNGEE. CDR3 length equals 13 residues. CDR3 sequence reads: CASSHRGDSPPHF. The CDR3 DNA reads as TGTGCCAGCAGCCACAGGGGGGATTCACCCCCCCACTTT.

CDR3 DNA: TGTGCCAGCGGCAGCGGGGGGGCTAGCACAGATACGCAGTATTTT. Protein: CASGSGGASTDTQYF. The chain couples TRBV3-1 to TRBJ2-3; 10 nucleotides match TRBD2. Germline CDR1 reads LGHDT; CDR2 reads YNNKEL (reference sequence). The CDR3 is 15 residues long. With 8 bases clipped from V and 0 bases from J, the junction kept 5 bases outside the gene matches.

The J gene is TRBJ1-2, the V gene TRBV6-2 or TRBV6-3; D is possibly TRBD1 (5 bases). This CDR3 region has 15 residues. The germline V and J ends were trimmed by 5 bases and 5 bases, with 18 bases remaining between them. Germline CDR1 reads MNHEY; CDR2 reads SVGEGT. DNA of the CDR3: TGTGCCAGCAGTGATTCCGGGACGCCGCTGTATGGCTACACCTTC. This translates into CASSDSGTPLYGYTF.

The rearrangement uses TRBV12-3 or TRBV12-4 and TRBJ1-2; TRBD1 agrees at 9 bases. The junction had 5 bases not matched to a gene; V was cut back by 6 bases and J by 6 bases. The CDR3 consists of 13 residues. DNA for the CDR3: TGTGCCAGCAGCTGGGACAGGGATGATGGCTACACCTTC. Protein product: CASSWDRDDGYTF.

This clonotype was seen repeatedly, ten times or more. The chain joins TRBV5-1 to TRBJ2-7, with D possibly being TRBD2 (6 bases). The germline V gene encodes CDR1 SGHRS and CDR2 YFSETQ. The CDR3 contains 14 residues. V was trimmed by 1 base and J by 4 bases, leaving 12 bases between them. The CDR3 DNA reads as TGCGCCAGCAGCTTGTTAGGAGGGCTGTACGAGCAGTACTTC. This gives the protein CASSLLGGLYEQYF.